A few counts support the clone carrying this TCR beta chain. What it binds is unknown. The junction shows a germline mismatch at one end, possibly a read error. The record originates from a study of T cell clonotyping in hematopoietic cell transplantation. Overall study findings and caveats: Graft donor and pretransplant recipient Inverse Simpson Index values predicted broader posttransplant TCR diversity. Without cell sorting, CD4 versus CD8 contributions remain unresolved. At the given depth, recipient repertoires were over 95% de novo clonotypes.

Data came from immunoSEQ multiplex PCR; TCRdb stores just in-frame clones and leaves some out. Altogether some 5,100 clones are present, more than 20% being singletons, with the ten largest covering roughly 13%. Germline values: CDR1 SGDLS, CDR2 YYNGEE. CDR3 size: 13 residues. Recipient blood drawn about 28 days pretransplant and days 30, 100, 180 after. The chain couples TRBV9 to TRBJ1-6; 9 positions match TRBD1. This TCR came from a male patient in his thirties or forties who had an allogeneic stem cell transplant from an unrelated donor, so the T cells may come from the graft donor. Some clones in this sample may be carry-over from other donors' samples. This material consisted of peripheral blood mononuclear cells, taken 180 days after allogeneic stem cell transplant. The CDR3: CASSSGTGSLLHF. The CDR3 nucleotides are TGTGCCAGCAGCTCTGGGACAGGGTCACTCCTCCACTTT. The whole variable domain, remainder taken from reference TRBV9 and TRBJ1-6, is DSGVTQTPKHLITATGQRVTLRCSPRSGDLSVYWYQQSLDQGLQFLIQYYNGEERAKGNILERFSAQQFPDLHSELNLSSLELGDSALYFCASSSGTGSLLHFGNGTRLTVT.